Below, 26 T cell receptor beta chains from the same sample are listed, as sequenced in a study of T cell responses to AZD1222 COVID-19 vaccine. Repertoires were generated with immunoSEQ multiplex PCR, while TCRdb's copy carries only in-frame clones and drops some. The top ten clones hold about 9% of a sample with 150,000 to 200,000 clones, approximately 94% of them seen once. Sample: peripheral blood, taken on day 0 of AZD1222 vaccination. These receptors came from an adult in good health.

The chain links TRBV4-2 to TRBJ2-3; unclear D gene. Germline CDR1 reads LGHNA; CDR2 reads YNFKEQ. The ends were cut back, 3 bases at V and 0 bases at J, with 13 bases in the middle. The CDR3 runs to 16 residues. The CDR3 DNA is TGTGCCAGCAGCCAGGGAAGTGGTACTAGCACAGATACGCAGTATTTT. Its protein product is CASSQGSGTSTDTQYF.

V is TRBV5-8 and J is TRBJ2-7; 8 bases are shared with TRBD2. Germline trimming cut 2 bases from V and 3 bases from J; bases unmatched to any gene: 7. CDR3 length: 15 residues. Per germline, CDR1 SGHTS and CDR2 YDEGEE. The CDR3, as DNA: TGTGCCAGCAGCTTCACTAGCGGAAACAGCTACGAGCAGTACTTC. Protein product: CASSFTSGNSYEQYF.

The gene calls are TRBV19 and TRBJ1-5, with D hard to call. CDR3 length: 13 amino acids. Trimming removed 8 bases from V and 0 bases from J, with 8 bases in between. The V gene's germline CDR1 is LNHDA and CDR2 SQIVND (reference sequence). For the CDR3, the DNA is TGTGCCAGTCGACTGTATAGCAATCAGCCCCAGCATTTT. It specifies CASRLYSNQPQHF. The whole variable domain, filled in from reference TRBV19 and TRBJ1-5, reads DGGITQSPKYLFRKEGQNVTLSCEQNLNHDAMYWYRQDPGQGLRLIYYSQIVNDFQKGDIAEGYSVSREKKESFPLTVTSAQKNPTAFYLCASRLYSNQPQHFGDGTRLSIL.

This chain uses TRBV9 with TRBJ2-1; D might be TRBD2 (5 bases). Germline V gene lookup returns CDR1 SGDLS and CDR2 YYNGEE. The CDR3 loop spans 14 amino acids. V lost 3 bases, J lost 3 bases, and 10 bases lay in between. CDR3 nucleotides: TGTGCCAGCAGCGCCGGGGTCATCTACAATGAGCAGTTCTTC. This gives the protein CASSAGVIYNEQFF. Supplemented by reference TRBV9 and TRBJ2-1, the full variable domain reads DSGVTQTPKHLITATGQRVTLRCSPRSGDLSVYWYQQSLDQGLQFLIQYYNGEERAKGNILERFSAQQFPDLHSELNLSSLELGDSALYFCASSAGVIYNEQFFGPGTRLTVL.

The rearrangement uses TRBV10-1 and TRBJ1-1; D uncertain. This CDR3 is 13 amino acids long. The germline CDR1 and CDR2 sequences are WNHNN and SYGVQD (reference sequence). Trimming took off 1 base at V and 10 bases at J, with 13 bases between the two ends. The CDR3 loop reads CASSEYPGSGAFF. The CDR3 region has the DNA TGCGCCAGCAGTGAGTACCCCGGCTCGGGAGCTTTCTTT.

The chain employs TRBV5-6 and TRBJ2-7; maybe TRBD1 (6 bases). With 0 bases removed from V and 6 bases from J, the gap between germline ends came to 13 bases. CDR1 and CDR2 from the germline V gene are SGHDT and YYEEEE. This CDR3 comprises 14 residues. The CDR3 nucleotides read TGTGCCAGCAGCTTGGGACTTGGGGGCGGCGAGCAGTACTTC. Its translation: CASSLGLGGGEQYF.

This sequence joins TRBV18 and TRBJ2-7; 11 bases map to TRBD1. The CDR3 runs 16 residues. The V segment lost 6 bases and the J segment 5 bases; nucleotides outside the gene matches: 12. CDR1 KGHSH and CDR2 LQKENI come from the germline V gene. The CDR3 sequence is CASSRERDRGSNEQYF. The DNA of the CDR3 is TGTGCCAGCTCGCGCGAACGGGACAGGGGGTCCAACGAGCAGTACTTC.

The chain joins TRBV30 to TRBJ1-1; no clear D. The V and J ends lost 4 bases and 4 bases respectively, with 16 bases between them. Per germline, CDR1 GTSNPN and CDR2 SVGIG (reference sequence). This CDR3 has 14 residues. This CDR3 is CAWTKAFSRTEAFF. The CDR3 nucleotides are TGTGCCTGGACTAAGGCCTTTAGTCGCACTGAAGCTTTCTTT.

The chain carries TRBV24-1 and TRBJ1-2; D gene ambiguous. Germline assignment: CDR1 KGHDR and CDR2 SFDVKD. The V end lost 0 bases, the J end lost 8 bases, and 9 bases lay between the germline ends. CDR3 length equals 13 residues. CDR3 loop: CATSDLGGGGYTF. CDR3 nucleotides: TGTGCCACCAGTGATTTGGGCGGTGGGGGCTACACCTTC.

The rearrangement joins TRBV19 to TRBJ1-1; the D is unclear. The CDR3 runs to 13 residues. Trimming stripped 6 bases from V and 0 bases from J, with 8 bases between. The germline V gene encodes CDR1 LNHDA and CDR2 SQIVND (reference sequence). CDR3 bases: TGTGCCAGTAGCGTAACGTTGAACACTGAAGCTTTCTTT. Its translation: CASSVTLNTEAFF.

The CDR3 loop is CASSYAGTSEQYF. DNA for the CDR3: TGTGCCAGCAGTTATGCCGGGACTTCCGAGCAGTACTTC. V usage is TRBV28 and J usage is TRBJ2-7, with TRBD2 as a possible D gene (6 bases). Germline-derived CDR1 and CDR2 are MDHEN and SYDVKM. This CDR3 region has 13 residues. Trimming stripped 4 bases from V and 6 bases from J, with 13 bases between.

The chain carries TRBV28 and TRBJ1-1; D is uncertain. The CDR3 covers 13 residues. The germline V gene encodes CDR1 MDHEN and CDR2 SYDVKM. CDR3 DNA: TGTGAGGGCCGCGGGTCGAGGAGCACTGAAGCTTTCTTT. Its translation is CEGRGSRSTEAFF.

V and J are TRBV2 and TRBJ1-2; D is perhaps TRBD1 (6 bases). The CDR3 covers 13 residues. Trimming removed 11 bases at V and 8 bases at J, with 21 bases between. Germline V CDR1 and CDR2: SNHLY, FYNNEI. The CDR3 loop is CAGQTEPKGGYTF. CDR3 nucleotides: TGTGCCGGACAGACAGAACCAAAAGGGGGCTACACCTTC.

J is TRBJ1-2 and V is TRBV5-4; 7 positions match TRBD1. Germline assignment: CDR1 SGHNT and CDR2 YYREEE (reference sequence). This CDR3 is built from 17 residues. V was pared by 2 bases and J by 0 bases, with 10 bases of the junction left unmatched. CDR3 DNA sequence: TGTGCCAGCAGCTTTCCGGGACAGCACGTTGCTAACTATGGCTACACCTTC. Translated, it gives CASSFPGQHVANYGYTF.

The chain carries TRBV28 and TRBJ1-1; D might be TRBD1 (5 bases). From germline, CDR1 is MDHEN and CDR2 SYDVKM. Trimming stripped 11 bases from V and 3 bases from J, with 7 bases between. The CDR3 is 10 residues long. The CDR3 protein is CAGGDTEAFF. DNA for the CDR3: TGTGCCGGGGGAGACACTGAAGCTTTCTTT.

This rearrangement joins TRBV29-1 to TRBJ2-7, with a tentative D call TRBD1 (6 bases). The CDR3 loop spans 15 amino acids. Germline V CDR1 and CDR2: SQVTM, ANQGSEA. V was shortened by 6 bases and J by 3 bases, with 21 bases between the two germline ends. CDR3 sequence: CSVGLPGAGIYEQYF. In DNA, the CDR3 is TGCAGCGTAGGTCTTCCAGGGGCAGGGATCTACGAGCAGTACTTC.

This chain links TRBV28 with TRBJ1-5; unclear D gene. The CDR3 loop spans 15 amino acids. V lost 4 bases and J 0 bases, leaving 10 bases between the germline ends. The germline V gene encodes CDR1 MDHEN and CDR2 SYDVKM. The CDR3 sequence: CASSYPTDSNQPQHF. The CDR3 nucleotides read TGTGCCAGCAGTTACCCCACAGATAGCAATCAGCCCCAGCATTTT.

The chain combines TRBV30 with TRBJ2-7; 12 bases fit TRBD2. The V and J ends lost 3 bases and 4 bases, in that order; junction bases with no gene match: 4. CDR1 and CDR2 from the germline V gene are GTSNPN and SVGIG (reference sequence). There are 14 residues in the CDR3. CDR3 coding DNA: TGTGCCTGGAGAACCCTAGCGGGAGGGTACGAGCAGTACTTC. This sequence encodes CAWRTLAGGYEQYF.

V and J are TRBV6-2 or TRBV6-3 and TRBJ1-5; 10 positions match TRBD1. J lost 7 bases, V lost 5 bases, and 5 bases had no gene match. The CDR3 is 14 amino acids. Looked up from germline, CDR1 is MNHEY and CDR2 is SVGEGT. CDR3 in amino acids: CASSRTGGGQPQHF. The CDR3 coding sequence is TGTGCCAGCAGTAGGACAGGGGGAGGCCAGCCCCAGCATTTT.

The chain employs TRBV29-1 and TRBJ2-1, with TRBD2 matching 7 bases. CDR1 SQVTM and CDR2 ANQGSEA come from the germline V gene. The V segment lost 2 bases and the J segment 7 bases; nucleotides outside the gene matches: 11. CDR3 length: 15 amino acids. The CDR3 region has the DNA TGCAGCGTTGAACAAGCGGGGCGGGAGAGGAATGAGCAGTTCTTC. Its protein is CSVEQAGRERNEQFF.

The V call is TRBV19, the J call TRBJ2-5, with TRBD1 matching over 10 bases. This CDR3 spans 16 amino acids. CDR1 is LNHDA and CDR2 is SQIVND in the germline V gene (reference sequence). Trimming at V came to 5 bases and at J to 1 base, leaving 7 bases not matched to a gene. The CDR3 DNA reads TGTGCCAGTAGTGACCCAGACAGGGGGCCCCAAGAGACCCAGTACTTC. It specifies CASSDPDRGPQETQYF.

The chain's CDR3 is CASSFGPSTEQYF. The CDR3 DNA reads TGTGCCAGCAGCTTCGGACCGTCTACCGAGCAGTACTTC. This chain uses TRBV11-2 with TRBJ2-7; D gene unclear. V was shortened by 3 bases and J by 6 bases, with 12 bases between the two germline ends. There are 13 residues in the CDR3. CDR1 and CDR2 from the germline V gene are SGHAT and FQNNGV.

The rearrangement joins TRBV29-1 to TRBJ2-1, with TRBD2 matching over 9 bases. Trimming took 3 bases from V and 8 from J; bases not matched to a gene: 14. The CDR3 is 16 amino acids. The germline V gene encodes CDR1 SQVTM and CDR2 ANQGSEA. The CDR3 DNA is TGCAGCGTTGAGGGACTAGCATATTCTCGGTTTGATGAGCAGTTCTTC. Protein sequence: CSVEGLAYSRFDEQFF.

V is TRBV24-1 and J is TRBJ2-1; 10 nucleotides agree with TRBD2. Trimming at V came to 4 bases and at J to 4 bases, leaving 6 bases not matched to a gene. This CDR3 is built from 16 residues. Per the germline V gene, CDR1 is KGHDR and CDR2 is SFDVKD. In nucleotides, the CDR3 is TGTGCCACCAGTGAACCTAGCGGGAGCGCTTACAATGAGCAGTTCTTC. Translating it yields CATSEPSGSAYNEQFF.

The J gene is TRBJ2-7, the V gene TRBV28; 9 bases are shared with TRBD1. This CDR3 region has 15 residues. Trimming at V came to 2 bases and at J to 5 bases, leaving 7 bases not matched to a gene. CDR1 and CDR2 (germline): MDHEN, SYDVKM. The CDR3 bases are TGTGCCAGCAGTTTAATACAGGGGGCTTGGGACGAGCAGTACTTC. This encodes CASSLIQGAWDEQYF.

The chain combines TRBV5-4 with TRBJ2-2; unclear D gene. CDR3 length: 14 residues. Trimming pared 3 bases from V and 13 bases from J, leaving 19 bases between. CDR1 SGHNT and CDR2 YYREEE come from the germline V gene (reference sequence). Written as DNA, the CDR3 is TGTGCCAGCAGCTGGCGTGGAAGTTGGCTGGGGCTGTTTTTT. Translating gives CASSWRGSWLGLFF.